This T cell receptor beta chain was identified in a study of T cell clonality in common variable immunodeficiency. The table came from immunoSEQ multiplex PCR; TCRdb's copy has only in-frame clones and leaves some out. The counts give some 45,000 clones, none of them seen only once; roughly 2.1% is held by the top ten. Study-level findings and limits: CVID subjects had higher TCRbeta clonality than healthy controls, most marked in about a third. Compared with controls, CVID subjects had fewer shared TCRbeta clones.

In regard to this clone: Its antigen is as yet unknown. The CDR3 goes on 3 residues after the read ends, and that part is filled in from the germline J gene.

Patients and controls were mostly of Caucasian heritage. Germline CDR1 and CDR2: GTSNPN and SVGIG (reference sequence). The length of the CDR3 is 16 residues. Input material: peripheral blood mononuclear cells. The sequence was collected from a person aged 18 to 70 in good health. This chain uses TRBV30 with TRBJ1-2; TRBD1 might be the D (6 bases). Partial CDR3 DNA: TGTGCCTGGAGTGTAGGTCCCCAGGGGAGGACAGATACC. This encodes CAWSVGPQGRTDT. The full CDR3 sequence reads CAWSVGPQGRTDTYTF.